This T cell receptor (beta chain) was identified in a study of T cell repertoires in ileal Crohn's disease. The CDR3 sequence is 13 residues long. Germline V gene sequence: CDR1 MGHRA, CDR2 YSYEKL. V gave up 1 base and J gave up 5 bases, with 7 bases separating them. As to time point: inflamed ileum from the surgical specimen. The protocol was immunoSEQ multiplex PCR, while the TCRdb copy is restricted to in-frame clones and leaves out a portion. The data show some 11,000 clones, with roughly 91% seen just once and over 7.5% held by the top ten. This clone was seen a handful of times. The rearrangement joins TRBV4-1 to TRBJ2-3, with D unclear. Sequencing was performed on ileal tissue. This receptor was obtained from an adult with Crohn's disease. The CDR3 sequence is CASSQGPRDTQYF. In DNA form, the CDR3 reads TGCGCCAGCAGCCAAGGTCCACGAGATACGCAGTATTTT.